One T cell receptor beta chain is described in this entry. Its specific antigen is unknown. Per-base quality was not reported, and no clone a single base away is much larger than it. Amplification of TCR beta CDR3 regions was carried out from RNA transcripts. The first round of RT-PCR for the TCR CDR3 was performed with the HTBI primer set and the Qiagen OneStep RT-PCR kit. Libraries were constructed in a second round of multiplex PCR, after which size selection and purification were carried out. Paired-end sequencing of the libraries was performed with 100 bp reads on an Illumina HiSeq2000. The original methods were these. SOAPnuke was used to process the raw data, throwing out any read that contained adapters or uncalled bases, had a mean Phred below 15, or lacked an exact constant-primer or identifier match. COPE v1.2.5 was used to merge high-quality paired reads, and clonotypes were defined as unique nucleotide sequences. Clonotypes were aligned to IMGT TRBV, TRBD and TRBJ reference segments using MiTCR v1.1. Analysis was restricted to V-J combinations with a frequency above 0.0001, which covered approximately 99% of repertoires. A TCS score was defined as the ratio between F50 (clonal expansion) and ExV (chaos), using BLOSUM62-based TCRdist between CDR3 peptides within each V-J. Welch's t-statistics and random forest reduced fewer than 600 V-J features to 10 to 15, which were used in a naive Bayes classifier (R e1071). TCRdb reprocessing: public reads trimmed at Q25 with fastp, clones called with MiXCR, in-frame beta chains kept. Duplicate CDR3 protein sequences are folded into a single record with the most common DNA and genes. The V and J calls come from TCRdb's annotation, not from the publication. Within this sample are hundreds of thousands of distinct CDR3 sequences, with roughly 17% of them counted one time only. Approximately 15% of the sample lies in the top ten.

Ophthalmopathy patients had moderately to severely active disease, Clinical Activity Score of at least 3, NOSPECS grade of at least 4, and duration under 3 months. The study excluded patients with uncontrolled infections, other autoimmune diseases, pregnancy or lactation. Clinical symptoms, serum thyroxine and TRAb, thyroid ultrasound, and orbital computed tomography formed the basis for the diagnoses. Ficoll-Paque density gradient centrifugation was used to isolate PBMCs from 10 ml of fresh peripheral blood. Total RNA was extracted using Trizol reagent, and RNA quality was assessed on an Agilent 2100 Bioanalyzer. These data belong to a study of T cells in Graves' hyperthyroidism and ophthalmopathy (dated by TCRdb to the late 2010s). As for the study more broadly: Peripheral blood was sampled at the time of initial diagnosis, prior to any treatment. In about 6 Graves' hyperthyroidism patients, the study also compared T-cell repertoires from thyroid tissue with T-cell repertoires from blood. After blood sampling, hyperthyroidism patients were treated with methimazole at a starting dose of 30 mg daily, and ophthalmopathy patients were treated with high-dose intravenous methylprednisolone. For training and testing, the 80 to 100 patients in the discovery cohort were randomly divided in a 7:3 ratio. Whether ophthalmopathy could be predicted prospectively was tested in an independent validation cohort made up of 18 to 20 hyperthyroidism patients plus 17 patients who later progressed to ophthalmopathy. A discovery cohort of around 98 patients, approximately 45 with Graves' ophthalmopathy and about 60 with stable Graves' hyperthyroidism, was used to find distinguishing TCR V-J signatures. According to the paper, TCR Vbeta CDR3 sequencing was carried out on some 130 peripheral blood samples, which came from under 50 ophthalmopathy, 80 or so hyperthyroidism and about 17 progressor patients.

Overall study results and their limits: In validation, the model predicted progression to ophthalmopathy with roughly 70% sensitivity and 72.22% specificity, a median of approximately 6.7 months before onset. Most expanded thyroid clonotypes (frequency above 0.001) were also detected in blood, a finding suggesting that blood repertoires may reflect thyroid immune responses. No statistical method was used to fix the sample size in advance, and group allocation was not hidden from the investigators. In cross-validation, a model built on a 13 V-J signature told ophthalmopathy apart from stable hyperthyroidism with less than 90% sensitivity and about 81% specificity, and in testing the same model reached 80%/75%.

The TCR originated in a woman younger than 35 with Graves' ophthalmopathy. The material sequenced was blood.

The CDR3 here reads CASSNLPYEQYF. The DNA sequence is TGTGCCAGCAGCAATTTACCGTACGAGCAGTACTTC. The sequence joins TRBV5-5 to TRBJ2-7; the D gene identity is not certain. Between the V and J ends, shortened by 4 bases and 4 bases respectively, the junction contains 9 bases. CDR1 and CDR2 (SGHKS, YYEKEE) derive from the germline V gene (reference sequence). Spanning cysteine to phenylalanine, the CDR3 consists of 12 amino acids. Solely the CDR3 DNA is kept, with 36 bases framed from the first base.